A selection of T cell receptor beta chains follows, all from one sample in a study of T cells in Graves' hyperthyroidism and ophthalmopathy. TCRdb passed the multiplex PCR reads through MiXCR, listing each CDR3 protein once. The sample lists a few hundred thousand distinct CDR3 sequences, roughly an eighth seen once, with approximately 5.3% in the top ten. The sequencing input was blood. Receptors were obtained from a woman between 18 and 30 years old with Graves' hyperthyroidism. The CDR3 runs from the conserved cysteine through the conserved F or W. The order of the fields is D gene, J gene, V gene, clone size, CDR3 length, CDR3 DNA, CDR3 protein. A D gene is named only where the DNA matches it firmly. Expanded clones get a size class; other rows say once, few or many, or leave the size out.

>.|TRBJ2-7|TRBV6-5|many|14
TGTGCCAGCAGTTACTCGATAGCCGAGTCTGTAACGTACTTC
CASSYSIAESVTYF
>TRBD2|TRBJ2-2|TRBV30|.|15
TGTGCCTGGAGTAGTAGCGGGAGGGGTACCGGGGAGCTGTTTTTT
CAWSSSGRGTGELFF
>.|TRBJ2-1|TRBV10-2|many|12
TGCGCCAGCAGTGAGGGGCCCGGTGAGCAGTTCTTC
CASSEGPGEQFF
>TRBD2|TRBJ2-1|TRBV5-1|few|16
TGCGCCAGCAGCTTGGAGGTGGCTAGCGGTTACAATGAGCAGTTCTTC
CASSLEVASGYNEQFF
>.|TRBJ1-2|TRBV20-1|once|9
TGCAGTGCTAGGAGGGGCTACACCTTC
CSARRGYTF
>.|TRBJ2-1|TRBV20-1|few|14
TGCAGTGGGGAGGAAGGGCTTATGTACAATGAGCAGTTCTTC
CSGEEGLMYNEQFF
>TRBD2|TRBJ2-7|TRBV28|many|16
TGTGCCAGCAGTTTAGGCTTGCTAGCGGGAGTCAAAGAGCAGTACTTC
CASSLGLLAGVKEQYF
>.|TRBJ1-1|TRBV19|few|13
TGTGCCAGTACCCTGAAACTGAACACTGAAGCTTTCTTT
CASTLKLNTEAFF
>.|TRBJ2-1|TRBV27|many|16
TGTGCCAGCAGTTTAGTAGGGGGAGGGCCTGGTTATGAGCAGTTCTTC
CASSLVGGGPGYEQFF
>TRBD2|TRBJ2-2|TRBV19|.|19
TGTGCCAGTAGTATAGACCGAGAGACTAGCGGGAGGTGGACCAGGGAGCTGTTTTTT
CASSIDRETSGRWTRELFF
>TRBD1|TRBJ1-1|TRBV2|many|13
TGTGCCAGCAGAGACGACAGGGGCACTGAAGCTTTCTTT
CASRDDRGTEAFF
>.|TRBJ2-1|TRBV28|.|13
TGTGCCAGCAGTTTAAGGGAGTACAATGAGCAGTTCTTC
CASSLREYNEQFF
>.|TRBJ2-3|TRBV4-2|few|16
TGTGCCAGCAGCCAAGAAAGCGGGTCCGGGGCAGATACGCAGTATTTT
CASSQESGSGADTQYF
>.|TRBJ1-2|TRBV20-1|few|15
TGCAGTGCTAGAGGGAACAGCCCCAATAACTATGGCTACACCTTC
CSARGNSPNNYGYTF
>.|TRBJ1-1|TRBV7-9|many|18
TGTGCCAGCAGCACACCTAGGACCCTCGGGCCAATGAACACTGAAGCTTTCTTT
CASSTPRTLGPMNTEAFF
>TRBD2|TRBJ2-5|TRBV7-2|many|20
TGTGCCAGCAGCTTAGCCAGTGTATCGAGACTAGCGGGAGACCAAGAGACCCAGTACTTC
CASSLASVSRLAGDQETQYF
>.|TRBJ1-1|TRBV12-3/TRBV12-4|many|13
TGTGCCAGCAAAGTGGCTGGGAACACTGAAGCTTTCTTT
CASKVAGNTEAFF
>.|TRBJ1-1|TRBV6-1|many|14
TGTGCCAGCAGTGAAGTCGGGGCGAACACTGAAGCTTTCTTT
CASSEVGANTEAFF
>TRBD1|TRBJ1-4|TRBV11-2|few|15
TGTGCCAGCAGCGAGACCGGGACAGGGGGCGAAAAACTGTTTTTT
CASSETGTGGEKLFF
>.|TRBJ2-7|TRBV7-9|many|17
TGTGCCAGCAGCTTAGCTTTCCGGACCTCCAGCTCCTACGAGCAGTACTTC
CASSLAFRTSSSYEQYF
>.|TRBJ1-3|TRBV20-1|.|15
TGCAGTGCCACGCCGGTCGGGGGCCCTGGAAACACCATATATTTT
CSATPVGGPGNTIYF
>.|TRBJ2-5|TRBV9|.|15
TGTGCCAGCAGCGTAGGGTTAGCGAGCGAAGTCACCCAGTACTTC
CASSVGLASEVTQYF
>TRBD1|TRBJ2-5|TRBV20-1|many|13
TGCAGTGCCCTAGGACAGGGGATGGGGACCCAGTACTTC
CSALGQGMGTQYF
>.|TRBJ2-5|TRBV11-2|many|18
TGTGCCAGCAGCTTAGGCGGACCGGTCAGGGACGTAAAAGAGACCCAGTACTTC
CASSLGGPVRDVKETQYF
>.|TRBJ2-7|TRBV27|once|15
TGTGCCAGCAGTTCCAGGGACCGCGGAGGATACGAGCAGTACTTC
CASSSRDRGGYEQYF
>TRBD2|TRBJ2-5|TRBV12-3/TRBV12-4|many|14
TGTGCCAGCAGTCCCCTACTAGCGTCAGAGACCCAGTACTTC
CASSPLLASETQYF
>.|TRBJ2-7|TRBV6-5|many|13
TGTGCCAGCAGTTACTCGGAGGGCTACGAGCAGTACTTC
CASSYSEGYEQYF
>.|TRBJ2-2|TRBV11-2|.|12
TGTGCCAGCAGCTTAATCCACGGGGAGCTGTTTTTT
CASSLIHGELFF
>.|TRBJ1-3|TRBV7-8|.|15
TGTGCCAGCAGCTTGTCACCTCAGTCTGGAAACACCATATATTTT
CASSLSPQSGNTIYF
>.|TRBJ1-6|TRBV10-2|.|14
TGCGCCAGCAGTGGAGGAGGGGGAAATTCACCCCTCCACTTT
CASSGGGGNSPLHF
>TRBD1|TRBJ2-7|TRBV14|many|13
TGTGCCAGCAGCCAAGCAGGGGGCGCCGAGCAGTACTTC
CASSQAGGAEQYF
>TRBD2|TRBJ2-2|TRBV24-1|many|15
TGTGCCACCAGTGAGACTAGCTGGGACACCGGGGAGCTGTTTTTT
CATSETSWDTGELFF
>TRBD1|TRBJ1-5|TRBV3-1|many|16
TGTGCCAGCAGCCAAGGGACAGGGGGCGCGAATCAGCCCCAGCATTTT
CASSQGTGGANQPQHF